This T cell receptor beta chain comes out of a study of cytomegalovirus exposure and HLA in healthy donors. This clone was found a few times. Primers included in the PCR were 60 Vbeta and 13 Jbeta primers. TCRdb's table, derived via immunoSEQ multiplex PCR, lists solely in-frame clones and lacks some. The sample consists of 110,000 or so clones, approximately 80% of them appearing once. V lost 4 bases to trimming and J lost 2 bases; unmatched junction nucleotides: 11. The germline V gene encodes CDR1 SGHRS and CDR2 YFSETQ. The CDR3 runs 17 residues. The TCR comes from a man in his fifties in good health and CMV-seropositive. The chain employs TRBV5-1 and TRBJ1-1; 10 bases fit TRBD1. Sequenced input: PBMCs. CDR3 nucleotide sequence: TGCGCCAGCAGCCCGAAGCAGGGGACAGGGGTTAACACTGAAGCTTTCTTT. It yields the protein CASSPKQGTGVNTEAFF.